This T cell receptor beta chain emerged from a study of blood T cell repertoires in COVID-19. Study-wide background: Both acute and convalescent COVID-19 samples were obtained from the United States, Italy and Spain. Nucleic acid was either cDNA or gDNA, and it came from T cells, B-cell-depleted T cells, or PBMCs.

Per the study methods: From reference gene primer amplification, estimates of nucleated cell counts were derived. Generated by immunoSEQ multiplex PCR, the TCRdb table keeps only in-frame clones and is missing some. V and J calls and clone size are copied from that table; D and trimming were computed from the DNA. The sample includes under 250,000 clones, 85% of them seen just once. Seattle researchers signed up patients amid active infection and tracked them longitudinally. In germline, CDR1 is KGHSH, CDR2 LQKENI. The V and J ends lost 5 bases and 7 bases, in that order; junction bases with no gene match: 8. The CDR3 extends over 15 amino acids.

The receptor was isolated from a woman in her 70s with COVID-19, enrolled during active disease. This chain joins TRBV18 and TRBJ2-5; 12 nucleotides agree with TRBD2. The sample comprised peripheral blood. CDR3 sequence reads: CASSSPTSGSGTQYF. In nucleotides, the CDR3 is TGTGCCAGCTCATCCCCGACTAGCGGGAGTGGGACCCAGTACTTC.